The clone carrying this T cell receptor beta chain was counted only a few times. Antigen unknown. The CDR3 is made up of 16 amino acids. Trimming cost V 5 bases and J 6 bases; bases outside gene matches: 12. Per the germline V gene, CDR1 is SGHVS and CDR2 is FQNEAQ. The data originate from a study of T-cell memory formation after mild COVID-19. Whole-study results and caveats: Contracting clones localized mainly to CM and EM when CD4+ and mainly to EMRA when CD8+. CD4/CD8 balance characterized clones contracting day 15 to 85, and CD4+ skew characterized later expanders.

Using its own MiXCR run on the 5' RACE reads, TCRdb lists one record per CDR3 protein. This table holds some 490,000 distinct CDR3 sequences, 15% to 20% found once. This sequence originates from an adult woman who had mild COVID-19 (a few samples of this study predate the infection). Cell type and time point are not known. V usage is TRBV7-8 and J usage is TRBJ2-1; 8 bases align to TRBD1. Sequenced: PBMCs or a T cell subset sorted from them (not recorded which). CDR3 protein: CASSGYRGSRGNEQFF. In nucleotides, the CDR3 is TGTGCCAGCAGCGGGTACAGGGGGAGTAGGGGCAATGAGCAGTTCTTC.